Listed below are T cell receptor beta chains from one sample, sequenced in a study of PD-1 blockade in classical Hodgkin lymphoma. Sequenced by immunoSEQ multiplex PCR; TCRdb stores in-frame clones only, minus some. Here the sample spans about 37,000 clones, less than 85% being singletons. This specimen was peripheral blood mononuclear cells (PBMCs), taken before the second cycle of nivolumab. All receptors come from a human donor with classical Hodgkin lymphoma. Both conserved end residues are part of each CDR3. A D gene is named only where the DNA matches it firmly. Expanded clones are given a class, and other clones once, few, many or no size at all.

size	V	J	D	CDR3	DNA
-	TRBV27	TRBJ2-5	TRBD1	CASRTGEETQYF	TGTGCCAGCAGGACAGGGGAAGAGACCCAGTACTTC
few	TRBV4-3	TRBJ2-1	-	CASSQGVERYEQFF	TGCGCCAGCAGCCAGGGCGTGGAGCGGTATGAGCAGTTCTTC
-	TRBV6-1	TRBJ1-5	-	CASHRVRDQPQHF	TGTGCCAGCCACAGGGTAAGGGATCAGCCCCAGCATTTT
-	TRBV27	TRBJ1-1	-	CAPQSLCLDTEAFF	TGTGCCCCCCAAAGTTTATGTTTGGACACTGAAGCTTTCTTT
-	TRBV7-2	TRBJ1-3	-	CASSLSSGNTIYF	TGTGCCAGCAGCTTAAGCTCTGGAAACACCATATATTTT
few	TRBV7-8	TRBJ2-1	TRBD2	CASCRGGPYEQFF	TGTGCCAGTTGCCGGGGGGGGCCCTATGAGCAGTTCTTC
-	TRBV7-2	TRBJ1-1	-	CASSPKPGPNTEAFF	TGTGCCAGCAGCCCCAAGCCGGGCCCCAACACTGAAGCTTTCTTT
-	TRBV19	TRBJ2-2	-	CASSIEGRNTGELFF	TGTGCCAGTAGTATAGAAGGGCGAAACACCGGGGAGCTGTTTTTT
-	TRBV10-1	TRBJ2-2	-	CASSSQPNTGELFF	TGCGCCAGCAGCTCCCAGCCGAACACCGGGGAGCTGTTTTTT
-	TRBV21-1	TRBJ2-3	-	CASSAQGSTDTQYF	TGTGCCAGCAGCGCCCAGGGTAGCACAGATACGCAGTATTTT
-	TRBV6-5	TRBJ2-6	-	CASSYSGSGANVLTF	TGTGCCAGCAGTTACTCAGGATCTGGGGCCAACGTCCTGACTTTC
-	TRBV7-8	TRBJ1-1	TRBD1	CASSLGRQGEAFF	TGTGCCAGCAGCTTAGGGAGACAGGGCGAAGCTTTCTTT
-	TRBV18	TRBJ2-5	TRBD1	CASSPRQGWGQETQYF	TGTGCCAGCTCACCCCGACAGGGCTGGGGCCAAGAGACCCAGTACTTC
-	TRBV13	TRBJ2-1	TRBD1	CASRPRTGIDEQFF	TGTGCCAGCAGACCACGGACAGGGATCGATGAGCAGTTCTTC
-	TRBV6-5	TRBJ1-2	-	CASRPFGHGYTF	TGTGCCAGCAGGCCTTTTGGCCATGGCTACACCTTC
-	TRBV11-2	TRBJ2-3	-	CASSLAGRPDTQYF	TGTGCCAGCAGCTTAGCAGGCCGGCCAGATACGCAGTATTTT
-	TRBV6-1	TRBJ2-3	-	CASSEGGSARYF	TGTGCCAGCAGTGAAGGGGGGAGCGCCCGGTATTTT
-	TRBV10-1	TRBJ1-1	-	CASSPRRGAEAFF	TGCGCCAGCAGCCCCCGGCGGGGGGCTGAAGCTTTCTTT
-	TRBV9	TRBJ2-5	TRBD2	CASSVGWGLAVSETQYF	TGTGCCAGCAGCGTGGGGTGGGGACTAGCCGTGTCAGAGACCCAGTACTTC
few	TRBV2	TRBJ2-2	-	CARGQQPNTGELFF	TGTGCCAGAGGACAGCAACCGAACACCGGGGAGCTGTTTTTT
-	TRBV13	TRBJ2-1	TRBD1	CASSPGQGGEQFF	TGTGCCAGCAGCCCCGGACAGGGCGGTGAGCAGTTCTTC
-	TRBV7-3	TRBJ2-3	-	CASSVSFRAVGPPTQYF	TGTGCCAGCAGCGTCTCTTTTCGGGCAGTGGGTCCTCCTACGCAGTATTTT
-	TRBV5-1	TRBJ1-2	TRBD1	CASNLGTGYYGYTF	TGCGCCAGCAATCTCGGGACAGGGTACTATGGCTACACCTTC